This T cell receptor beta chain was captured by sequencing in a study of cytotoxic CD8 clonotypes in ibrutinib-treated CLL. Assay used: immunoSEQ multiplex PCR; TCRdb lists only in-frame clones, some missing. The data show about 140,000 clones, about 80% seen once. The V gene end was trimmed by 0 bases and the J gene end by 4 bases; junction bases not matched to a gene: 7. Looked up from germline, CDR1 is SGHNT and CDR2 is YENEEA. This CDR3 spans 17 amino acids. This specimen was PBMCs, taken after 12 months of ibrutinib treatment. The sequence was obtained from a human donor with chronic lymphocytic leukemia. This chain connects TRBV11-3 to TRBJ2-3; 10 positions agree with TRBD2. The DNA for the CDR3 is TGTGCCAGCAGCTTAGATGTCTCTAGCGGGAGAGCAGATACGCAGTATTTT. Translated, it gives CASSLDVSSGRADTQYF.